Below are 21 T cell receptor beta chains sequenced from a single sample in a study of regulatory T cells in long-lasting Graves disease. The time point is: newly diagnosed GD, antithyroid drugs for less than 3 months. PBMCs provided the RNA from which the TCR library was made. To make TCR beta libraries, researchers used iRepertoire HTBI primers and Arm-PCR of CDR3 regions. TCRdb fed the multiplex PCR reads into MiXCR, producing one record per CDR3 protein. This table has 400,000 to 500,000 distinct CDR3 sequences, about 14% appearing once. These data also formed part of another study, on T cells in Graves' hyperthyroidism and ophthalmopathy.

This material consisted of peripheral blood mononuclear cells (PBMCs), taken at new diagnosis, from a patient treated with antithyroid drugs. These receptors all stem from a woman aged 45 to 65 with Graves disease.

At least ten counts were recorded for this clonotype. V and J are TRBV5-1 and TRBJ2-2, with 7 positions matching TRBD1. CDR1 is SGHRS, CDR2 YFSETQ, per germline. V trimming: 4 bases; J trimming: 6 bases; junction bases outside the gene matches: 12. The CDR3 is 16 amino acids. The chain's CDR3 is CASSASGQTYAGELFF. The CDR3, as DNA: TGCGCCAGCAGCGCCTCGGGACAGACTTACGCCGGGGAGCTGTTTTTT.

The chain employs TRBV6-2 or TRBV6-3 and TRBJ1-5; tentative D call: TRBD1 (6 bases). Germline assignment: CDR1 MNHEY and CDR2 SVGEGT. With 5 bases removed from V and 4 bases from J, the gap between germline ends came to 27 bases. The CDR3 has 19 residues. The CDR3 here is CASSAGRTRGGLGNQPQHF. DNA for the CDR3: TGTGCCAGCAGTGCCGGACGAACCCGGGGGGGGCTAGGAAATCAGCCCCAGCATTTT.

This clonotype was detected only a few times. The chain has TRBV5-4 and TRBJ1-5; the D is unclear. The V and J ends lost 5 bases and 0 bases respectively, with 9 bases between them. Germline V gene sequence: CDR1 SGHNT, CDR2 YYREEE (reference sequence). This CDR3 spans 14 amino acids. CDR3 amino acids: CASRAMYSNQPQHF. CDR3 in DNA: TGTGCCAGCAGGGCGATGTATAGCAATCAGCCCCAGCATTTT.

This clonotype showed up many times. This chain links TRBV9 with TRBJ2-3; D is perhaps TRBD2 (5 bases). There are 16 residues in the CDR3. The V and J ends lost 4 bases and 4 bases respectively, with 19 bases between them. Germline CDR1 SGDLS, CDR2 YYNGEE. The CDR3 nucleotides read TGTGCCAGCAGCCCCGCGGGTGGATGGGAGCCAGATACGCAGTATTTT. Translation gives CASSPAGGWEPDTQYF.

This clonotype has ten or more counts. The chain couples TRBV2 to TRBJ2-7, with D perhaps TRBD1 or TRBD2 (5 bases each). V was pared by 7 bases and J by 0 bases, with 7 bases between. The CDR3 is 12 amino acids. CDR1 and CDR2 (germline): SNHLY, FYNNEI. DNA of the CDR3: TGTGCCAGCATGGGGGACTCCTACGAGCAGTACTTC. Its protein is CASMGDSYEQYF.

This clonotype was recorded many times. In DNA form, the CDR3 reads TGTGCCAGCAGTCCTAACGTGGGGTCAACCTACGAGCAGTACTTC. This codes for CASSPNVGSTYEQYF. V is TRBV27 and J is TRBJ2-7; D not resolved. Germline V lookup: CDR1 MNHEY, CDR2 SMNVEV (reference sequence). V was clipped by 5 bases and J by 2 bases, with 16 bases between them. The CDR3 loop spans 15 amino acids.

This clonotype was seen repeatedly, ten times or more. The V call is TRBV3-1, the J call TRBJ2-2, with TRBD1 matching over 9 bases. V shed 0 bases, J shed 7 bases, and the junction held 12 bases outside the gene matches. The germline V gene has CDR1 LGHDT and CDR2 YNNKEL (reference sequence). The CDR3 is 18 amino acids. In DNA form, the CDR3 reads TGTGCCAGCAGCCAAGATGGGCCGGGACAGGGTTTCTTCGGGGAGCTGTTTTTT. As protein: CASSQDGPGQGFFGELFF. The full variable domain, its missing parts supplied by reference TRBV3-1 and TRBJ2-2, is DTAVSQTPKYLVTQMGNDKSIKCEQNLGHDTMYWYKQDSKKFLKIMFSYNNKELIINETVPNRFSPKSPDKAHLNLHINSLELGDSAVYFCASSQDGPGQGFFGELFFGEGSRLTVL.

There are a few counts of this clonotype. The chain has TRBV6-1 and TRBJ2-1; D uncertain. Trimming removed 10 bases from V and 9 bases from J, with 10 bases in between. Germline assignment: CDR1 MNHNS and CDR2 SASEGT. This CDR3 region has 10 residues. CDR3 in amino acids: CATTWGEQFF. The DNA of the CDR3 is TGTGCCACCACGTGGGGTGAGCAGTTCTTC.

This rearrangement joins TRBV6-5 to TRBJ2-1; 12 bases are a match to TRBD2. Germline V gene data show CDR1 as MNHEY and CDR2 as SVGAGI. The trim removed 4 bases at V and 8 bases at J, leaving 6 bases unmatched. The CDR3 has 15 amino acids. CDR3 nucleotides: TGTGCCAGCAGTTGGGAGACTAGCGGGAGCGATGAGCAGTTCTTC. It codes for CASSWETSGSDEQFF.

The V and J genes are TRBV28 and TRBJ2-7, with 12 bases matching TRBD2. The CDR3 runs 17 residues. The germline CDR1 and CDR2 sequences are MDHEN and SYDVKM. The J segment lost 7 bases and the V segment lost 5 bases, leaving 15 bases of the junction unmatched. The CDR3 DNA sequence: TGTGCCAGCAGTCCGCCTCTAGCGGGAGGGCCCTGGGGAGAGCAGTACTTC. As protein: CASSPPLAGGPWGEQYF.

This clonotype turned up a few times. CDR3 nucleotide sequence: TGTGCCAGCAGCTTAATGGTGGGAGGTTACGAGCAGTACTTC. This codes for CASSLMVGGYEQYF. The chain has TRBV7-3 and TRBJ2-7; TRBD2 might be the D (6 bases). The V gene lost 1 base and the J gene lost 4 bases, with 11 bases spanning the gap. Germline V CDR1 and CDR2: SGHTA, FQGTGA. The CDR3 length is 14 residues.

This clonotype was picked up a small number of times. The V call is TRBV19, the J call TRBJ2-7; the D gene could be TRBD1 or TRBD2 (6 bases each). V dropped 3 bases and J dropped 6 bases, with 18 bases sitting between them. This CDR3 has 15 amino acids. CDR1 is LNHDA, CDR2 SQIVND, per germline (reference sequence). The CDR3 region has the DNA TGTGCCAGTAGTATCTACGGTCGGGGGCAGGGCGAGCAGTACTTC. Encoded protein: CASSIYGRGQGEQYF.

This clonotype appeared a few times. This chain uses TRBV3-1 with TRBJ1-1; no reliable D call. Germline V gene sequence: CDR1 LGHDT, CDR2 YNNKEL (reference sequence). This CDR3 has 13 amino acids. V lost 4 bases and J lost 11, with 17 bases in between. CDR3 DNA sequence: TGTGCCAGCAGCCGAACCGGATCAACTGCGGCTTTCTTT. Translated, it gives CASSRTGSTAAFF.

This rearrangement joins TRBV4-1 to TRBJ1-5; no definite D call. The CDR3 consists of 15 residues. The germline V gene has CDR1 MGHRA and CDR2 YSYEKL. The V end lost 1 base, the J end lost 0 bases, and 7 bases lay between the germline ends. The CDR3 DNA follows: TGCGCCAGCAGCCAAGTATTCTCTAGCAATCAGCCCCAGCATTTT. Residues: CASSQVFSSNQPQHF.

This clonotype was counted many times. This chain links TRBV29-1 with TRBJ2-3, with unresolved D. The CDR3 contains 15 residues. Trimming removed 4 bases from V and 0 bases from J, with 14 bases in between. Germline V gene sequence: CDR1 SQVTM, CDR2 ANQGSEA. CDR3 sequence reads: CSVVPGDHSTDTQYF. For the CDR3, the DNA is TGCAGCGTTGTGCCGGGCGACCATAGCACAGATACGCAGTATTTT.

This clonotype has ten or more counts. The chain joins TRBV28 to TRBJ2-1, with 8 bases that match TRBD1. The trim removed 2 bases at V and 6 bases at J, leaving 9 bases unmatched. CDR1 MDHEN and CDR2 SYDVKM come from the germline V gene. The CDR3 covers 16 residues. CDR3 amino acids: CASSLPGQGRGNEQFF. In nucleotides, the CDR3 is TGTGCCAGCAGTTTACCCGGACAGGGTAGGGGCAATGAGCAGTTCTTC.

There are many counts of this clonotype. The rearrangement uses TRBV12-3 or TRBV12-4 and TRBJ1-4; 8 bases map to TRBD1. This CDR3 is 15 amino acids long. Unmatched junction bases numbered 7, after V lost 6 bases and J lost 4 bases. The CDR3 DNA sequence: TGTGCCAGCAGACCTCGGACAGGGCGTAATGAAAAACTGTTTTTT. Protein sequence: CASRPRTGRNEKLFF.

This clonotype was counted only a few times. The chain is built from TRBV20-1 and TRBJ1-5; 10 bases are a match to TRBD1. The CDR3 sequence is 18 residues long. The V segment lost 4 bases and the J segment 0 bases; nucleotides outside the gene matches: 12. CDR1 is DFQATT, CDR2 SNEGSKA, per germline (reference sequence). For the CDR3, the DNA is TGCAGTGCTATCAAGGGGACAGGGGCTACTCTTAGCAATCAGCCCCAGCATTTT. As protein: CSAIKGTGATLSNQPQHF.

This clonotype appeared a few times. The chain couples TRBV12-3 or TRBV12-4 to TRBJ2-3, with D possibly being TRBD2 (5 bases). The germline V and J ends were trimmed by 6 bases and 5 bases, with 18 bases remaining between them. This CDR3 has 15 amino acids. CDR3 bases: TGTGCCAGCAGGTTACCGGGATATGCGGAAGATACGCAGTATTTT. Protein sequence: CASRLPGYAEDTQYF.

Ten or more counts support this clonotype. This chain uses TRBV7-3 with TRBJ1-1, with a weak D call TRBD1 (5 bases). The germline CDR1 and CDR2 sequences are SGHTA and FQGTGA. This CDR3 comprises 18 residues. V was trimmed by 5 bases and J by 1 base, leaving 23 bases between them. CDR3 coding DNA: TGTGCCAGCAGCCCACAGCATTTGGGGACTTCGCGGAACACTGAAGCTTTCTTT. Its translation: CASSPQHLGTSRNTEAFF.

Many counts were recorded for this clonotype. The chain is built from TRBV27 and TRBJ1-1; D remains unclear. Germline CDR1 is MNHEY and CDR2 is SMNVEV (reference sequence). The CDR3 extends over 13 amino acids. V lost 7 bases to trimming and J lost 1 base, with 10 bases between them. CDR3 DNA sequence: TGTGCCAGCACCGGTTATGGGAACACTGAAGCTTTCTTT. It specifies CASTGYGNTEAFF.